These 29 T cell receptor beta chains share one sample of origin, sequenced in a study of T cell changes during pregnancy in multiple sclerosis. Sequenced by immunoSEQ multiplex PCR; TCRdb stores in-frame clones only, minus some. Here the sample spans some 100,000 clones, 94% being singletons. Source: peripheral blood, taken before pregnancy. These receptors came from a female donor with multiple sclerosis, enrolled in a pregnancy study.

The chain recombines TRBV2 with TRBJ2-5; 9 nucleotides agree with TRBD1. Germline CDR1 and CDR2: SNHLY and FYNNEI. V shed 6 bases and J 7 bases; nucleotides not matched to a gene: 6. CDR3 length: 13 residues. DNA for the CDR3: TGTGCCAGCAGGGGGACAGGGCATTGGACCCAGTACTTC. It yields the protein CASRGTGHWTQYF.

This sequence joins TRBV6-1 and TRBJ2-7, with a weak D call TRBD1 (6 bases). V lost 7 bases, J lost 1 base, and 11 bases lay in between. The CDR3 sequence is 13 residues long. In germline, CDR1 is MNHNS, CDR2 SASEGT. CDR3 sequence reads: CASTKQGSYEQYF. CDR3 nucleotide sequence: TGTGCCAGCACCAAACAGGGTTCCTACGAGCAGTACTTC.

J is TRBJ2-1 and V is TRBV29-1, with 7 bases fitting TRBD1. From germline, CDR1 is SQVTM and CDR2 ANQGSEA. CDR3 length: 13 residues. J was trimmed by 5 bases and V by 6 bases; bases with no gene match: 7. In DNA, the CDR3 is TGCAGCGTATGGGGACAGCAAAACAATGAGCAGTTCTTC. Translation gives CSVWGQQNNEQFF.

The table lists this clone with a count of one. The chain links TRBV28 to TRBJ2-7, with 7 bases matching TRBD1. V trimming: 5 bases; J trimming: 3 bases; junction bases outside the gene matches: 10. This CDR3 spans 15 amino acids. Germline V CDR1 and CDR2: MDHEN, SYDVKM. DNA of the CDR3: TGTGCCAGCAGTCGGGACAGTATGATCGACTACGAGCAGTACTTC. This translates into CASSRDSMIDYEQYF.

CDR3 protein: CASSPTGVYEQYF. The CDR3 DNA is TGTGCCAGCAGCCCCACAGGAGTCTACGAGCAGTACTTC. This rearrangement joins TRBV7-9 to TRBJ2-7, with D tentatively TRBD1 (5 bases). The V gene's germline CDR1 is SEHNR and CDR2 FQNEAQ (reference sequence). The CDR3 covers 13 residues. With 5 bases removed from V and 3 bases from J, the gap between germline ends came to 11 bases.

The chain couples TRBV15 to TRBJ1-5, with D tentatively TRBD1 (5 bases). In germline, CDR1 is LNHNV, CDR2 YYDKDF (reference sequence). V shed 0 bases and J shed 0 bases, with 9 bases lying between them. This CDR3 contains 16 residues. The CDR3: CATSRDWGGSNQPQHF. CDR3 nucleotides: TGTGCCACCAGCAGAGATTGGGGGGGTAGCAATCAGCCCCAGCATTTT.

V gene TRBV7-2 combines with J gene TRBJ2-3; 7 bases align to TRBD1. The germline CDR1 and CDR2 sequences are SGHTA and FQGNSA. The CDR3 is 16 residues long. The J segment lost 1 base and the V segment lost 4 bases, leaving 8 bases of the junction unmatched. The CDR3 coding sequence is TGTGCCAGCAGCTCTCGGACAGGAGGAGGCACAGATACGCAGTATTTT. Its translation is CASSSRTGGGTDTQYF. The whole variable domain, filled in from reference TRBV7-2 and TRBJ2-3, reads GAGVSQSPSNKVTEKGKDVELRCDPISGHTALYWYRQSLGQGLEFLIYFQGNSAPDKSGLPSDRFSAERTGGSVSTLTIQRTQQEDSAVYLCASSSRTGGGTDTQYFGPGTRLTVL.

The genes are TRBV7-3 and TRBJ1-1, with 8 bases matching TRBD1. The germline CDR1 and CDR2 sequences are SGHTA and FQGTGA. V shed 1 base and J 1 base; nucleotides not matched to a gene: 8. CDR3 length equals 17 residues. The CDR3 nucleotides are TGTGCCAGCAGCTTAATCCCCCAGGGGGCCTCGAACACTGAAGCTTTCTTT. Translation: CASSLIPQGASNTEAFF.

This clone showed up just once. This chain connects TRBV18 to TRBJ2-1; no clear D. Trimming stripped 2 bases from V and 5 bases from J, with 10 bases between. The CDR3 is 14 residues long. Germline assignment: CDR1 KGHSH and CDR2 LQKENI. The DNA for the CDR3 is TGTGCCAGCTCACCAAACTCCAGGAACAATGAGCAGTTCTTC. It specifies CASSPNSRNNEQFF.

This clone was recorded a few times. This chain links TRBV11-2 with TRBJ2-7, with TRBD1 identical over 7 bases. The CDR3 has 15 residues. Germline CDR1 and CDR2: SGHAT and FQNNGV. V lost 2 bases, J lost 2 bases, and 6 bases stayed unmatched. CDR3 region: CASSLIRDSTYEQYF. CDR3 bases: TGTGCCAGCAGCTTAATTAGGGACAGTACCTACGAGCAGTACTTC.

V is TRBV30 and J is TRBJ2-7; unclear D gene. This CDR3 contains 12 residues. V lost 4 bases, J lost 2 bases, and 9 bases lay in between. CDR1 is GTSNPN and CDR2 is SVGIG in the germline V gene (reference sequence). In DNA form, the CDR3 reads TGTGCCTGGAAAAGAACTACCTACGAGCAGTACTTC. Encoded protein: CAWKRTTYEQYF. The variable domain in full, completed from reference TRBV30 and TRBJ2-7, reads SQTIHQWPATLVQPVGSPLSLECTVEGTSNPNLYWYRQAAGRGLQLLFYSVGIGQISSEVPQNLSASRPQDRQFILSSKKLLLSDSGFYLCAWKRTTYEQYFGPGTRLTVT.

This clone was seen a few times. This sequence joins TRBV27 and TRBJ2-7; D is uncertain. The CDR3 has 14 residues. CDR1 and CDR2 (germline): MNHEY, SMNVEV (reference sequence). The V end lost 3 bases, the J end lost 1 base, and 10 bases lay between the germline ends. This CDR3 reads CASSFGYQSYEQYF. The CDR3 DNA is TGTGCCAGCAGTTTCGGTTATCAATCCTACGAGCAGTACTTC.

The chain joins TRBV9 to TRBJ2-1; 8 bases line up with TRBD2. The CDR3 covers 14 residues. Trimming removed 4 bases from V and 6 bases from J; junction bases left unmatched: 6. Germline CDR1 reads SGDLS; CDR2 reads YYNGEE. The CDR3 nucleotides are TGTGCCAGCAGCAGAACGGGAGGGCCCAATGAGCAGTTCTTC. Its protein is CASSRTGGPNEQFF.

The chain joins TRBV6-5 to TRBJ1-1; TRBD1 might be the D (6 bases). Trimming cost V 10 bases and J 10 bases, with 16 bases left between them. CDR1 and CDR2 from the germline V gene are MNHEY and SVGAGI. There are 11 residues in the CDR3. DNA of the CDR3: TGTGCCACCCGGGACACGTTAAGAGCTTTCTTT. Protein: CATRDTLRAFF.

This chain connects TRBV11-2 to TRBJ2-1, with D possibly matching TRBD2 (6 bases). V lost 5 bases to trimming and J lost 0 bases, with 17 bases between them. This CDR3 spans 17 amino acids. The germline CDR1 and CDR2 sequences are SGHAT and FQNNGV. Here the CDR3 DNA reads TGTGCCAGCAGCCCCCTGGGTCGGGGGAACTCCTACAATGAGCAGTTCTTC. It specifies CASSPLGRGNSYNEQFF.

The chain combines TRBV27 with TRBJ2-1; maybe TRBD2 (6 bases). Germline CDR1 reads MNHEY; CDR2 reads SMNVEV (reference sequence). The ends were cut back, 2 bases at V and 10 bases at J, with 9 bases in the middle. The CDR3 consists of 12 residues. CDR3 sequence (DNA): TGTGCCAGCAGTTTAATGGGGAGGGAGCAGTTCTTC. Amino acid sequence: CASSLMGREQFF.

In its sample, this clone was seen once. J is TRBJ2-5 and V is TRBV29-1, with D possibly being TRBD2 (6 bases). The CDR3 has 12 amino acids. The V and J ends lost 2 bases and 4 bases respectively, with 8 bases between them. Germline values: CDR1 SQVTM, CDR2 ANQGSEA. The CDR3 sequence is CSVEKAGETQYF. The CDR3 DNA is TGCAGCGTTGAAAAAGCGGGAGAGACCCAGTACTTC. The full variable domain, rest sourced from reference TRBV29-1 and TRBJ2-5, is SAVISQKPSRDICQRGTSLTIQCQVDSQVTMMFWYRQQPGQSLTLIATANQGSEATYESGFVIDKFPISRPNLTFSTLTVSNMSPEDSSIYLCSVEKAGETQYFGPGTRLLVL.

V gene TRBV7-9 combines with J gene TRBJ1-2; possible D gene TRBD1, 5 bases. Germline V gives CDR1 SEHNR, CDR2 FQNEAQ (reference sequence). The ends were cut back, 6 bases at V and 1 base at J, with 9 bases in the middle. The CDR3 is 13 residues long. The CDR3 DNA follows: TGTGCCAGCAGATCAGGGAATAACTATGGCTACACCTTC. Translating it yields CASRSGNNYGYTF.

The chain uses TRBV14 and TRBJ1-1, with unresolved D. Germline CDR1 SGHDN, CDR2 FVKESK. V lost 4 bases and J lost 1, with 13 bases in between. The CDR3 covers 15 residues. CDR3 DNA: TGTGCCAGCAGCCCCCGGGAGATAAGGAACACTGAAGCTTTCTTT. The encoded protein is CASSPREIRNTEAFF.

CDR3 sequence (DNA): TGTGCCAGCAGCCTTGGACAGAACACTGAAGCTTTCTTT. It yields the protein CASSLGQNTEAFF. V usage is TRBV7-3 and J usage is TRBJ1-1; TRBD1 is a possible D gene (5 bases). V dropped 5 bases and J dropped 1 base, with 8 bases sitting between them. Germline values: CDR1 SGHTA, CDR2 FQGTGA. The length of the CDR3 is 13 residues.

In DNA form, the CDR3 reads TGTGCCAGCAGTCGCTCGGCAGCGGAACTTTACAATGAGCAGTTCTTC. It is translated as CASSRSAAELYNEQFF. The chain combines TRBV27 with TRBJ2-1, with D tentatively TRBD2 (5 bases). The CDR3 has 16 amino acids. V shed 5 bases and J shed 4 bases, with 18 bases lying between them. The V gene's germline CDR1 is MNHEY and CDR2 SMNVEV (reference sequence).

The V and J genes are TRBV19 and TRBJ1-2, with D unclear. V was cut by 1 base and J by 9 bases, with 12 bases left in between. The CDR3 length is 13 residues. Germline CDR1 and CDR2: LNHDA and SQIVND (reference sequence). The CDR3 here is CASSIGGMLSYTF. The CDR3 nucleotides are TGTGCCAGTAGTATAGGCGGGATGCTGAGCTACACCTTC.

The chain combines TRBV11-3 with TRBJ1-1; D is possibly TRBD1 (6 bases). Looked up from germline, CDR1 is SGHNT and CDR2 is YENEEA. This CDR3 is built from 15 residues. V lost 1 base, J lost 1 base, and 10 bases lay in between. CDR3 nucleotide sequence: TGTGCCAGCAGCTTAGGTGGGGGCGCGAACACTGAAGCTTTCTTT. This gives the protein CASSLGGGANTEAFF.

This chain joins TRBV7-3 and TRBJ2-2; 8 bases fit TRBD2. Unmatched junction bases numbered 3, after V lost 5 bases and J lost 4 bases. Germline V gives CDR1 SGHTA, CDR2 FQGTGA. The CDR3 length is 14 residues. This CDR3 is CASSLSGSTGELFF. The CDR3, as DNA: TGTGCCAGCAGCCTCAGCGGGAGCACCGGGGAGCTGTTTTTT. The full variable domain, in which reference TRBV7-3 and TRBJ2-2 provide the parts outside the CDR3, is GAGVSQTPSNKVTEKGKYVELRCDPISGHTALYWYRQSLGQGPEFLIYFQGTGAADDSGLPNDRFFAVRPEGSVSTLKIQRTERGDSAVYLCASSLSGSTGELFFGEGSRLTVL.

The V and J genes are TRBV6-5 and TRBJ2-7; 11 bases line up with TRBD2. Germline V gene lookup returns CDR1 MNHEY and CDR2 SVGAGI. The ends lost 5 bases at V and 7 bases at J; junction bases unmatched: 10. The CDR3 is 15 amino acids. The CDR3 loop reads CASSPVAGGQGEQYF. CDR3 sequence (DNA): TGTGCCAGCAGTCCGGTAGCGGGAGGGCAAGGGGAGCAGTACTTC.

This rearrangement joins TRBV28 to TRBJ2-7, with 11 positions matching TRBD2. The germline gives CDR1 MDHEN, CDR2 SYDVKM. This CDR3 has 16 amino acids. V gave up 6 bases and J gave up 6 bases; unmatched junction bases: 13. The CDR3 spells CASSPGGSGRAGEQYF. In DNA, the CDR3 is TGTGCCAGCAGCCCTGGGGGTAGCGGGAGGGCGGGCGAGCAGTACTTC.

The chain carries TRBV5-4 and TRBJ1-4, with 9 positions matching TRBD1. Per germline, CDR1 SGHNT and CDR2 YYREEE (reference sequence). Losses at the gene ends were 1 base for V and 4 bases for J; bases not matched to a gene: 2. CDR3 size: 15 residues. The CDR3 sequence is CASSLSGQGNEKLFF. DNA of the CDR3: TGTGCCAGCAGCTTGTCGGGACAGGGTAATGAAAAACTGTTTTTT. Full variable domain (outside the CDR3, taken from reference TRBV5-4 and TRBJ1-4): ETGVTQSPTHLIKTRGQQVTLRCSSQSGHNTVSWYQQALGQGPQFIFQYYREEENGRGNFPPRFSGLQFPNYSSELNVNALELDDSALYLCASSLSGQGNEKLFFGSGTQLSVL.

The chain joins TRBV27 to TRBJ2-6; 7 nucleotides align to TRBD1. The ends lost 4 bases at V and 0 bases at J; junction bases unmatched: 3. The CDR3 covers 16 residues. CDR1 and CDR2 from the germline V gene are MNHEY and SMNVEV (reference sequence). For the CDR3, the DNA is TGTGCCAGCAGTTGGGACAGTTACTCTGGGGCCAACGTCCTGACTTTC. Translating it yields CASSWDSYSGANVLTF.

The chain employs TRBV4-1 and TRBJ2-4; 7 bases fit TRBD1. The CDR3 runs 13 residues. Unmatched junction bases numbered 0, after V lost 1 base and J lost 6 bases. Germline CDR1 is MGHRA and CDR2 is YSYEKL. CDR3 protein: CASSQGTGNIQYF. In DNA, the CDR3 is TGCGCCAGCAGCCAAGGGACAGGAAACATTCAGTACTTC.